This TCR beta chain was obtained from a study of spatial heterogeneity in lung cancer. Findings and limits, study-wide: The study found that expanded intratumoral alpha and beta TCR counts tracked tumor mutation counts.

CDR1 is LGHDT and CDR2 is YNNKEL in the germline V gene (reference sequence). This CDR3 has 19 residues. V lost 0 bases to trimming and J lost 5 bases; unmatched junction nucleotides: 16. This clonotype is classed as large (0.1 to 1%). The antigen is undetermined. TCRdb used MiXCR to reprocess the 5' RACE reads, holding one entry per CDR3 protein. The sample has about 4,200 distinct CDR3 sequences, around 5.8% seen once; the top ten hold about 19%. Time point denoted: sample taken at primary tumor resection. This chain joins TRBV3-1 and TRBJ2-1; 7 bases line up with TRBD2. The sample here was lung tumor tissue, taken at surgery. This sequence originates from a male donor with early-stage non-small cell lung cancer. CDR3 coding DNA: TGTGCCAGCAGCCAAGAGGCGTACGGGGGGAAGCGGGATGACAATGAGCAGTTCTTC. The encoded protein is CASSQEAYGGKRDDNEQFF.